Presented here are 32 T cell receptor beta chains from one specimen sequenced in a study of cytomegalovirus exposure and HLA in healthy donors. The PCR used 60 Vbeta and 13 Jbeta primers. Profiled with immunoSEQ multiplex PCR; TCRdb holds only in-frame clones, not every one. The table records under 95,000 clones, about 78% of them present only once. The sequenced material came from PBMCs. The receptor source for this set is a woman aged 40 to 50 in good health and CMV-seropositive.

This clone was seen a few times. Different DNA sequences within this sample yield the same CDR3. The chain has TRBV5-1 and TRBJ1-1, with 8 bases that match TRBD1. Germline CDR1 and CDR2: SGHRS and YFSETQ. CDR3 length: 14 amino acids. V was clipped by 3 bases and J by 2 bases; unmatched bases: 3. The chain's CDR3 is CASSSGQGNTEAFF. In DNA, the CDR3 is TGCGCCAGCAGCTCAGGACAGGGAAACACTGAAGCTTTCTTT.

The genes are TRBV5-6 and TRBJ1-2, with unresolved D. The V end lost 0 bases, the J end lost 7 bases, and 7 bases lay between the germline ends. CDR1 is SGHDT, CDR2 YYEEEE, per germline. CDR3 length equals 12 residues. For the CDR3, the DNA is TGTGCCAGCAGCTTGGGTTCGGGTGGCTACACCTTC. Translation: CASSLGSGGYTF.

CDR3: CASSLVSGYLSYEQYF. In nucleotides, the CDR3 is TGTGCCAGCAGCTTGGTTTCAGGCTACCTCTCCTACGAGCAGTACTTC. The chain joins TRBV5-6 to TRBJ2-7, with no clear D. The ends were cut back, 0 bases at V and 0 bases at J, with 13 bases in the middle. The V gene's germline CDR1 is SGHDT and CDR2 YYEEEE. CDR3 length: 16 residues. The full variable domain, its missing parts supplied by reference TRBV5-6 and TRBJ2-7, is DAGVTQSPTHLIKTRGQQVTLRCSPKSGHDTVSWYQQALGQGPQFIFQYYEEEERQRGNFPDRFSGHQFPNYSSELNVNALLLGDSALYLCASSLVSGYLSYEQYFGPGTRLTVT.

This clone was seen a handful of times. The chain has TRBV6-1 and TRBJ1-1, with a weak D call TRBD1 (5 bases). This CDR3 region has 15 residues. Looked up from germline, CDR1 is MNHNS and CDR2 is SASEGT. V dropped 5 bases and J dropped 1 base, with 14 bases sitting between them. The CDR3 sequence is CASSSPRGGNTEAFF. CDR3 nucleotides: TGTGCCAGCAGTTCCCCTAGGGGCGGGAACACTGAAGCTTTCTTT.

The rearrangement joins TRBV4-2 to TRBJ1-2; D possibly corresponds to TRBD1 (6 bases). Trimming removed 6 bases from V and 4 bases from J, with 15 bases in between. Germline CDR1 reads LGHNA; CDR2 reads YNFKEQ. This CDR3 spans 14 amino acids. The CDR3 nucleotides read TGTGCCAGCAGGCCAAGGACAGACTCCTATGGCTACACCTTC. Amino acids: CASRPRTDSYGYTF.

The chain combines TRBV7-3 with TRBJ2-1, with D possibly matching TRBD1 (6 bases). The germline V gene has CDR1 SGHTA and CDR2 FQGTGA. There are 13 residues in the CDR3. V shed 1 base and J shed 6 bases, with 7 bases lying between them. CDR3 residues: CASSLRGGNEQFF. The CDR3 DNA follows: TGTGCCAGCAGCTTAAGAGGGGGCAATGAGCAGTTCTTC.

The chain joins TRBV2 to TRBJ2-5; the D gene is possibly TRBD2 (5 bases). This CDR3 spans 15 amino acids. Germline V lookup: CDR1 SNHLY, CDR2 FYNNEI. Trimming removed 2 bases at V and 4 bases at J, with 14 bases between. The DNA for the CDR3 is TGTGCCAGCAGTGAATCTAGCCTGATCGGAGAGACCCAGTACTTC. Translated, it gives CASSESSLIGETQYF.

The genes are TRBV19 and TRBJ2-2; D may be TRBD1 (5 bases). From germline, CDR1 is LNHDA and CDR2 SQIVND (reference sequence). The V end lost 7 bases, the J end lost 2 bases, and 20 bases lay between the germline ends. This CDR3 has 17 residues. In DNA, the CDR3 is TGTGCCAGTACCGAGGACAATAACCTCCCCAACACCGGGGAGCTGTTTTTT. This gives the protein CASTEDNNLPNTGELFF.

V and J are TRBV11-3 and TRBJ1-3; the D is unclear. Trimming cost V 5 bases and J 0 bases, with 8 bases left between them. The CDR3 spans 14 residues. Germline-derived CDR1 and CDR2 are SGHNT and YENEEA. CDR3 residues: CASSQIGSGNTIYF. The CDR3 DNA reads TGTGCCAGCAGCCAAATCGGCTCTGGAAACACCATATATTTT.

This chain connects TRBV9 to TRBJ2-2; possible D gene TRBD1, 5 bases. The CDR3 is 14 residues long. V dropped 0 bases and J dropped 5 bases, with 8 bases sitting between them. Germline values: CDR1 SGDLS, CDR2 YYNGEE. In DNA form, the CDR3 reads TGTGCCAGCAGCGTAGAGGCAGGGACCGGGGAGCTGTTTTTT. It specifies CASSVEAGTGELFF.

The CDR3 DNA sequence: TGTGCCAGCAGGACAGAAGATAATTCACCCCTCCACTTT. Translation: CASRTEDNSPLHF. This chain joins TRBV11-3 and TRBJ1-6; perhaps TRBD1 as D (5 bases). Trimming stripped 6 bases from V and 5 bases from J, with 8 bases between. The CDR3 loop spans 13 amino acids. CDR1 and CDR2 from the germline V gene are SGHNT and YENEEA.

V gene TRBV6-5 combines with J gene TRBJ1-2; no definite D call. V shed 2 bases and J shed 5 bases, with 15 bases lying between them. The CDR3 length is 15 residues. The germline gives CDR1 MNHEY, CDR2 SVGAGI. The CDR3 nucleotides are TGTGCCAGCAGTTACCCACTTCGGGGAGGGTATGGCTACACCTTC. This translates into CASSYPLRGGYGYTF.

The rearrangement links TRBV25-1 to TRBJ1-1; 7 bases are shared with TRBD1. Trimming removed 10 bases from V and 6 bases from J; junction bases left unmatched: 14. Per germline, CDR1 MGHDK and CDR2 SYGVNS. CDR3 length equals 14 residues. The CDR3 bases are TGTGCCATCCCGCCCTCCCCCACAGGGGCTGAAGCTTTCTTT. Amino acids: CAIPPSPTGAEAFF.

The V gene is TRBV10-1, the J gene TRBJ1-1; possible D gene TRBD1, 5 bases. Germline CDR1 and CDR2: WNHNN and SYGVQD (reference sequence). The CDR3 loop spans 12 amino acids. V shed 5 bases and J shed 2 bases, with 6 bases lying between them. The CDR3 spells CASSQGNTEAFF. CDR3 DNA: TGCGCCAGCAGTCAGGGAAACACTGAAGCTTTCTTT.

This rearrangement joins TRBV19 to TRBJ1-1; 9 nucleotides match TRBD1. Germline values: CDR1 LNHDA, CDR2 SQIVND (reference sequence). J lost 0 bases, V lost 6 bases, and 2 bases had no gene match. The CDR3 consists of 14 residues. CDR3 loop: CASRGTGLNTEAFF. The CDR3 coding sequence is TGTGCCAGTAGAGGGACAGGGTTGAACACTGAAGCTTTCTTT.

This chain links TRBV18 with TRBJ1-3; a possible D gene is TRBD1 (5 bases). The germline CDR1 and CDR2 sequences are KGHSH and LQKENI. Trimming left V 3 bases short and J 0 bases short, with 12 bases between. The CDR3 is 16 residues long. The DNA of the CDR3 is TGTGCCAGCTCACCTCAACAGGAGAGCTCTGGAAACACCATATATTTT. The encoded protein is CASSPQQESSGNTIYF.

This clone rates as medium-sized. The chain couples TRBV6-1 to TRBJ1-3, with 7 bases that match TRBD1. The germline V gene has CDR1 MNHNS and CDR2 SASEGT. This CDR3 is built from 15 residues. Trimming removed 0 bases from V and 4 bases from J; junction bases left unmatched: 3. The CDR3 sequence: CASSEASGGGNTIYF. The CDR3 region has the DNA TGTGCCAGCAGTGAAGCGTCAGGGGGAGGAAACACCATATATTTT.

This clone is a singleton in its sample. The chain employs TRBV30 and TRBJ2-7, with no clear D. Germline V CDR1 and CDR2: GTSNPN, SVGIG (reference sequence). The V and J ends lost 1 base and 3 bases respectively, with 10 bases between them. The CDR3 has 13 amino acids. The CDR3 sequence: CAWSAGDIYEQYF. DNA of the CDR3: TGTGCCTGGAGTGCAGGCGACATCTACGAGCAGTACTTC.

The gene calls are TRBV13 and TRBJ1-5, with 9 bases identical to TRBD1. There are 15 residues in the CDR3. Germline CDR1 PRHDT, CDR2 FYEKMQ (reference sequence). V shed 5 bases, J shed 5 bases, and the junction held 7 bases outside the gene matches. This chain's CDR3 is CASSAAGDRDQPQHF. The DNA for the CDR3 is TGTGCCAGCAGCGCCGCAGGGGACAGGGATCAGCCCCAGCATTTT.

V and J are TRBV19 and TRBJ2-4; TRBD1 aligns across 12 bases. Germline CDR1 LNHDA, CDR2 SQIVND (reference sequence). V lost 7 bases, J lost 9 bases, and 7 bases stayed unmatched. This CDR3 has 14 residues. The CDR3 DNA reads as TGTGCCAGTACCGGGACAGGGGGCCTCAGCATTCAGTACTTC. It is translated as CASTGTGGLSIQYF.

V gene TRBV2 combines with J gene TRBJ1-1; 7 positions agree with TRBD1. V lost 7 bases to trimming and J lost 1 base; unmatched junction nucleotides: 6. Germline V gene lookup returns CDR1 SNHLY and CDR2 FYNNEI. CDR3 length: 14 amino acids. In DNA form, the CDR3 reads TGTGCCAGCAAGGGGGGACAGCGGAACACTGAAGCTTTCTTT. Encoded protein: CASKGGQRNTEAFF.

The chain couples TRBV6-4 to TRBJ2-3, with TRBD2 identical over 11 bases. Germline V gives CDR1 MRHNA, CDR2 SNTAGT. The CDR3 covers 14 residues. Unmatched junction bases numbered 4, after V lost 9 bases and J lost 2 bases. The CDR3 is CARLLAGDTDTQYF. CDR3 DNA sequence: TGTGCCAGGCTACTAGCGGGGGACACAGATACGCAGTATTTT.

The chain has TRBV2 and TRBJ2-5, with D possibly being TRBD2 (6 bases). V gave up 6 bases and J gave up 5 bases, with 22 bases separating them. Germline CDR1 reads SNHLY; CDR2 reads FYNNEI. The CDR3 has 16 amino acids. Written as DNA, the CDR3 is TGTGCCAGCAGCGATACCCGACTGGCGGGGTTGGAGACCCAGTACTTC. Protein: CASSDTRLAGLETQYF.

This chain connects TRBV5-6 to TRBJ2-3; 11 bases line up with TRBD2. J gave up 1 base and V 2 bases, and 3 bases lay outside the gene matches. CDR1 and CDR2 from the germline V gene are SGHDT and YYEEEE. This CDR3 has 16 residues. The chain's CDR3 is CASSFSGGGGTDTQYF. CDR3 coding DNA: TGTGCCAGCAGCTTTAGCGGGGGGGGAGGCACAGATACGCAGTATTTT.

The chain employs TRBV5-6 and TRBJ2-3; D gene ambiguous. V shed 3 bases and J shed 3 bases, with 11 bases lying between them. CDR1 is SGHDT, CDR2 YYEEEE, per germline. CDR3 length: 14 amino acids. This chain's CDR3 is CASSSLSATDTQYF. The CDR3 DNA is TGTGCCAGCAGCTCACTATCGGCAACAGATACGCAGTATTTT. The whole variable domain, remainder taken from reference TRBV5-6 and TRBJ2-3, is DAGVTQSPTHLIKTRGQQVTLRCSPKSGHDTVSWYQQALGQGPQFIFQYYEEEERQRGNFPDRFSGHQFPNYSSELNVNALLLGDSALYLCASSSLSATDTQYFGPGTRLTVL.

V is TRBV7-2 and J is TRBJ1-3; no reliable D call. Trimming took off 2 bases at V and 0 bases at J, with 11 bases between the two ends. This CDR3 spans 16 amino acids. Germline lookup yields CDR1 SGHTA and CDR2 FQGNSA. DNA of the CDR3: TGTGCCAGCAGCTTAAATGCGGGTACCTCTGGAAACACCATATATTTT. Amino acid sequence: CASSLNAGTSGNTIYF.

The chain carries TRBV7-8 and TRBJ2-7, with TRBD2 matching 11 bases. Germline V gives CDR1 SGHVS, CDR2 FQNEAQ. This CDR3 comprises 17 residues. J lost 4 bases, V lost 1 base, and 9 bases had no gene match. The CDR3 DNA follows: TGTGCCAGCAGCTTAGGGGTCCTAGCGGGGGGCCGGTACGAGCAGTACTTC. It encodes CASSLGVLAGGRYEQYF. Variable domain in full (rest from reference TRBV7-8 and TRBJ2-7): GAGVSQSPRYKVAKRGQDVALRCDPISGHVSLFWYQQALGQGPEFLTYFQNEAQLDKSGLPSDRFFAERPEGSVSTLKIQRTQQEDSAVYLCASSLGVLAGGRYEQYFGPGTRLTVT.

The J gene is TRBJ1-5, the V gene TRBV30; D is unresolved. From germline, CDR1 is GTSNPN and CDR2 SVGIG (reference sequence). There are 13 residues in the CDR3. Trimming took off 7 bases at V and 7 bases at J, with 17 bases between the two ends. DNA of the CDR3: TGTGCCTTGGAGATACGTGGCGACCAGCCCCAGCATTTT. This translates into CALEIRGDQPQHF.

The chain carries TRBV19 and TRBJ2-7; 7 bases match TRBD1. The germline gives CDR1 LNHDA, CDR2 SQIVND (reference sequence). This CDR3 spans 13 amino acids. The V gene end was trimmed by 7 bases and the J gene end by 2 bases; junction bases not matched to a gene: 5. The CDR3 DNA sequence: TGTGCCAGTACAGCGACAGGGACCTACGAGCAGTACTTC. Encoded protein: CASTATGTYEQYF.

In this sample, this clone turned up a few times. CDR3 DNA sequence: TGTGCCAGCAGCACCCTAGCGGGGGGTTCCTACGAGCAGTACTTC. As protein: CASSTLAGGSYEQYF. The chain joins TRBV5-4 to TRBJ2-7; 11 bases map to TRBD2. This CDR3 has 15 amino acids. The V gene end was trimmed by 4 bases and the J gene end by 1 base; junction bases not matched to a gene: 4. Germline V lookup: CDR1 SGHNT, CDR2 YYREEE (reference sequence). Full variable domain (rest looked up from reference TRBV5-4 and TRBJ2-7): ETGVTQSPTHLIKTRGQQVTLRCSSQSGHNTVSWYQQALGQGPQFIFQYYREEENGRGNFPPRFSGLQFPNYSSELNVNALELDDSALYLCASSTLAGGSYEQYFGPGTRLTVT.

This clone was seen a single time. The chain couples TRBV7-9 to TRBJ2-3; 10 bases match TRBD2. CDR1 and CDR2 (germline): SEHNR, FQNEAQ (reference sequence). CDR3 length: 19 residues. V lost 1 base to trimming and J lost 7 bases; unmatched junction nucleotides: 17. The CDR3 bases are TGTGCCAGCAGCTTAGTTTCGCTAGCGGGGGCCCTACCACGCAATACGCAGTATTTT. Its translation: CASSLVSLAGALPRNTQYF.

V gene TRBV4-1 combines with J gene TRBJ1-4, with D possibly matching TRBD1 (6 bases). This CDR3 region has 17 residues. V lost 5 bases and J lost 5, with 21 bases in between. Germline V lookup: CDR1 MGHRA, CDR2 YSYEKL. This CDR3 is CASSTTPGQSRNEKLFF. The CDR3 DNA follows: TGCGCCAGCAGCACCACCCCCGGACAGTCTCGGAATGAAAAACTGTTTTTT.